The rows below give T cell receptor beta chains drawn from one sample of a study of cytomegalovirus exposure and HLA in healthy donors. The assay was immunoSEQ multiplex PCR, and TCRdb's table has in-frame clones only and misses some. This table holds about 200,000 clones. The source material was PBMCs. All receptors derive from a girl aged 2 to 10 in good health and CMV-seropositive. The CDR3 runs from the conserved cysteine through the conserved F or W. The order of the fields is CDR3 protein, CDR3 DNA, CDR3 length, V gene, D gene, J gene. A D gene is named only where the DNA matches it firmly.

CDR3 protein: CASNPGREQYF
CDR3 DNA: TGTGCCAGCAACCCCGGGAGAGAGCAGTACTTC
CDR3 length: 11
V gene: TRBV7-2
D gene: .
J gene: TRBJ2-7

CDR3 protein: CASSLAAQETQYF
CDR3 DNA: TGTGCCAGCAGTCTAGCGGCCCAAGAGACCCAGTACTTC
CDR3 length: 13
V gene: TRBV6-1
D gene: TRBD2
J gene: TRBJ2-5

CDR3 protein: CSVEVGDGYTF
CDR3 DNA: TGCAGCGTTGAAGTCGGTGATGGCTACACCTTC
CDR3 length: 11
V gene: TRBV29-1
D gene: .
J gene: TRBJ1-2

CDR3 protein: CAGGDPDTQYF
CDR3 DNA: TGTGCCGGGGGGGATCCAGATACGCAGTATTTT
CDR3 length: 11
V gene: TRBV6-1
D gene: TRBD2
J gene: TRBJ2-3

CDR3 protein: CAISSQETQYF
CDR3 DNA: TGTGCCATCAGCAGCCAAGAGACCCAGTACTTC
CDR3 length: 11
V gene: TRBV10-3
D gene: .
J gene: TRBJ2-5

CDR3 protein: CARSLVSGRGADTQYF
CDR3 DNA: TGTGCCAGAAGCTTGGTTAGCGGGAGAGGGGCAGATACGCAGTATTTT
CDR3 length: 16
V gene: TRBV5-3
D gene: TRBD2
J gene: TRBJ2-3

CDR3 protein: CAIPRGQGTYEQYF
CDR3 DNA: TGTGCCATTCCCCGGGGACAGGGCACCTACGAGCAGTACTTC
CDR3 length: 14
V gene: TRBV6-1
D gene: TRBD1
J gene: TRBJ2-7

CDR3 protein: CASRGGGSGANVLTF
CDR3 DNA: TGTGCCAGCAGGGGAGGGGGATCTGGGGCCAACGTCCTGACTTTC
CDR3 length: 15
V gene: TRBV28
D gene: .
J gene: TRBJ2-6

CDR3 protein: CASSLGDRANTEAFF
CDR3 DNA: TGCGCCAGCAGCTTGGGGGACAGGGCAAACACTGAAGCTTTCTTT
CDR3 length: 15
V gene: TRBV5-1
D gene: TRBD1
J gene: TRBJ1-1

CDR3 protein: CASSWATRTFYTF
CDR3 DNA: TGTGCCAGCAGCTGGGCCACCCGGACATTTTACACCTTC
CDR3 length: 13
V gene: TRBV6-1
D gene: .
J gene: TRBJ1-2

CDR3 protein: CASSLTTGNTDTQYF
CDR3 DNA: TGCGCCAGCAGTCTTACGACAGGGAACACAGATACGCAGTATTTT
CDR3 length: 15
V gene: TRBV5-1
D gene: TRBD1
J gene: TRBJ2-3

CDR3 protein: CASTWGVTNTEAFF
CDR3 DNA: TGTGCCAGCACCTGGGGGGTGACGAACACTGAAGCTTTCTTT
CDR3 length: 14
V gene: TRBV6-8
D gene: .
J gene: TRBJ1-1

CDR3 protein: CASSLAPLQHYEQYF
CDR3 DNA: TGTGCCAGCAGCTTAGCCCCCCTACAGCACTACGAGCAGTACTTC
CDR3 length: 15
V gene: TRBV7-9
D gene: .
J gene: TRBJ2-7

CDR3 protein: CASSFLHHSSGNTIYF
CDR3 DNA: TGTGCCAGCAGTTTTCTGCACCACTCCTCTGGAAACACCATATATTTT
CDR3 length: 16
V gene: TRBV28
D gene: .
J gene: TRBJ1-3

CDR3 protein: CASSLLVAGGVEQYF
CDR3 DNA: TGTGCCAGCAGCCTCTTGGTAGCGGGAGGAGTCGAGCAGTACTTC
CDR3 length: 15
V gene: TRBV14
D gene: TRBD2
J gene: TRBJ2-7

CDR3 protein: CASSLDGGNTEAFF
CDR3 DNA: TGTGCCAGCAGCTTAGACGGGGGAAACACTGAAGCTTTCTTT
CDR3 length: 14
V gene: TRBV11-2
D gene: .
J gene: TRBJ1-1

CDR3 protein: CASTGTGGYSNQPQHF
CDR3 DNA: TGTGCCAGTACCGGGACAGGGGGATATAGCAATCAGCCCCAGCATTTT
CDR3 length: 16
V gene: TRBV2
D gene: TRBD1
J gene: TRBJ1-5

CDR3 protein: CASSVVRGMNTEAFF
CDR3 DNA: TGTGCCAGCAGCGTAGTACGAGGGATGAACACTGAAGCTTTCTTT
CDR3 length: 15
V gene: TRBV9
D gene: .
J gene: TRBJ1-1

CDR3 protein: CSAPGLEQFF
CDR3 DNA: TGCAGTGCCCCCGGACTAGAACAGTTCTTC
CDR3 length: 10
V gene: TRBV20-1
D gene: TRBD2
J gene: TRBJ2-1

CDR3 protein: CATAPSSGGSQPQHF
CDR3 DNA: TGTGCCACCGCCCCTTCATCGGGTGGGAGTCAGCCCCAGCATTTT
CDR3 length: 15
V gene: TRBV19
D gene: .
J gene: TRBJ1-5

CDR3 protein: CASSALTKVEQFF
CDR3 DNA: TGTGCCAGCAGTGCGTTGACTAAGGTTGAGCAGTTCTTC
CDR3 length: 13
V gene: TRBV25-1
D gene: .
J gene: TRBJ2-1

CDR3 protein: CASSEVTATGELFF
CDR3 DNA: TGCGCCAGCAGTGAGGTGACTGCCACCGGGGAGCTGTTTTTT
CDR3 length: 14
V gene: TRBV10-1
D gene: .
J gene: TRBJ2-2

CDR3 protein: CASSSNSYEQYF
CDR3 DNA: TGTGCCAGCAGCTCAAATAGCTACGAGCAGTACTTC
CDR3 length: 12
V gene: TRBV5-6
D gene: .
J gene: TRBJ2-7

CDR3 protein: CASSFALANYNEQFF
CDR3 DNA: TGTGCCAGCAGCTTCGCCCTAGCGAATTACAATGAGCAGTTCTTC
CDR3 length: 15
V gene: TRBV5-4
D gene: .
J gene: TRBJ2-1

CDR3 protein: CASSLTENYGYTF
CDR3 DNA: TGTGCCAGCAGCTTGACAGAGAACTATGGCTACACCTTC
CDR3 length: 13
V gene: TRBV6-1
D gene: .
J gene: TRBJ1-2

CDR3 protein: CASSPPSQRNNEQFF
CDR3 DNA: TGTGCCAGCTCACCACCTAGCCAAAGAAACAATGAGCAGTTCTTC
CDR3 length: 15
V gene: TRBV18
D gene: .
J gene: TRBJ2-1

CDR3 protein: CASSLERGGAFTYEQYF
CDR3 DNA: TGTGCCAGCAGCTTAGAGAGGGGGGGGGCCTTCACCTACGAGCAGTACTTC
CDR3 length: 17
V gene: TRBV7-9
D gene: .
J gene: TRBJ2-7

CDR3 protein: CASSILTSGNTGELFF
CDR3 DNA: TGCGCCAGCAGCATCCTGACTAGCGGGAACACCGGGGAGCTGTTTTTT
CDR3 length: 16
V gene: TRBV5-1
D gene: TRBD2
J gene: TRBJ2-2

CDR3 protein: CASSLQGEDTQYF
CDR3 DNA: TGTGCCAGCAGCCTACAGGGGGAAGATACGCAGTATTTT
CDR3 length: 13
V gene: TRBV7-8
D gene: TRBD1
J gene: TRBJ2-3

CDR3 protein: CASSSQGTYEQYF
CDR3 DNA: TGTGCCAGCAGCTCGCAGGGGACCTACGAGCAGTACTTC
CDR3 length: 13
V gene: TRBV7-6
D gene: .
J gene: TRBJ2-7

CDR3 protein: CASRHGTSGSTEQFF
CDR3 DNA: TGTGCCAGCAGACATGGGACTAGCGGGAGTACTGAGCAGTTCTTC
CDR3 length: 15
V gene: TRBV2
D gene: TRBD2
J gene: TRBJ2-1

CDR3 protein: CASSIPGLAPYNEQFF
CDR3 DNA: TGTGCCAGTAGTATCCCCGGACTAGCGCCGTACAATGAGCAGTTCTTC
CDR3 length: 16
V gene: TRBV19
D gene: TRBD2
J gene: TRBJ2-1

CDR3 protein: CASTLIWGQGLPQHF
CDR3 DNA: TGTGCCAGCACACTTATATGGGGACAGGGGTTGCCCCAGCATTTT
CDR3 length: 15
V gene: TRBV19
D gene: TRBD1
J gene: TRBJ1-5

CDR3 protein: CASSEADRGGGVQETQYF
CDR3 DNA: TGTGCCAGCAGTGAAGCGGACAGGGGAGGGGGCGTCCAAGAGACCCAGTACTTC
CDR3 length: 18
V gene: TRBV2
D gene: TRBD1
J gene: TRBJ2-5

CDR3 protein: CASSYGTALREQYF
CDR3 DNA: TGTGCCAGCAGCTATGGGACAGCTCTACGGGAGCAGTACTTC
CDR3 length: 14
V gene: TRBV5-6
D gene: TRBD1
J gene: TRBJ2-7

CDR3 protein: CASRGTGQETQYF
CDR3 DNA: TGTGCCAGTAGGGGTACAGGGCAAGAGACCCAGTACTTC
CDR3 length: 13
V gene: TRBV19
D gene: .
J gene: TRBJ2-5

CDR3 protein: CASSQGQGGAYSPLHF
CDR3 DNA: TGTGCCAGCAGTCAAGGGCAGGGGGGCGCTTATTCACCCCTCCACTTT
CDR3 length: 16
V gene: TRBV27
D gene: TRBD1
J gene: TRBJ1-6

CDR3 protein: CASSQGTRARETQYF
CDR3 DNA: TGTGCCAGCAGCCAAGGGACTAGGGCGAGGGAGACCCAGTACTTC
CDR3 length: 15
V gene: TRBV7-8
D gene: TRBD2
J gene: TRBJ2-5

CDR3 protein: CASWGQGATGNEQFF
CDR3 DNA: TGTGCCAGCTGGGGGCAGGGAGCGACGGGCAATGAGCAGTTCTTC
CDR3 length: 15
V gene: TRBV6-5
D gene: .
J gene: TRBJ2-1

CDR3 protein: CASSFTLSVNGELFF
CDR3 DNA: TGTGCCAGCAGCTTTACCCTCAGCGTGAACGGGGAGCTGTTTTTT
CDR3 length: 15
V gene: TRBV11-1
D gene: .
J gene: TRBJ2-2

CDR3 protein: CASSLVREGYGYTF
CDR3 DNA: TGTGCCAGCAGCTTGGTCAGGGAAGGATATGGCTACACCTTC
CDR3 length: 14
V gene: TRBV5-4
D gene: .
J gene: TRBJ1-2

CDR3 protein: CAWTGGRDQPQHF
CDR3 DNA: TGTGCCTGGACGGGGGGTAGAGATCAGCCCCAGCATTTT
CDR3 length: 13
V gene: TRBV30
D gene: .
J gene: TRBJ1-5

CDR3 protein: CASSLRAQVNMNTEAFF
CDR3 DNA: TGTGCCAGCAGTTTAAGGGCACAGGTGAACATGAACACTGAAGCTTTCTTT
CDR3 length: 17
V gene: TRBV27
D gene: .
J gene: TRBJ1-1

CDR3 protein: CASSPGTPVEAFF
CDR3 DNA: TGTGCCAGTAGTCCCGGGACACCAGTTGAAGCTTTCTTT
CDR3 length: 13
V gene: TRBV19
D gene: .
J gene: TRBJ1-1